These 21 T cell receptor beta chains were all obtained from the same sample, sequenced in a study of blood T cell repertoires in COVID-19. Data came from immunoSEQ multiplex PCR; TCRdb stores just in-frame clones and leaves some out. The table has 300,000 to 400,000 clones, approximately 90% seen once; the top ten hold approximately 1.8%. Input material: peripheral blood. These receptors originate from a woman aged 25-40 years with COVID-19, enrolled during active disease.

CDR3 DNA sequence: TGTGCCAGCAGCTTCGGGACCGGGGGAAAAACTAATTCACCCCTCCACTTT. Protein sequence: CASSFGTGGKTNSPLHF. This chain joins TRBV13 and TRBJ1-6, with D perhaps TRBD1 (5 bases). From germline, CDR1 is PRHDT and CDR2 FYEKMQ (reference sequence). Between the trimmed V and J ends, which lost 3 bases and 6 bases, there was a span of 18 bases. There are 17 residues in the CDR3.

The CDR3 DNA reads TGTGCCAGCAGTTCCCGACAGTACGAGCAGTACGTC. Protein sequence: CASSSRQYEQYV. The chain is built from TRBV28 and TRBJ2-7; TRBD1 might be the D (5 bases). V dropped 4 bases and J dropped 4 bases, with 8 bases sitting between them. Germline assignment: CDR1 MDHEN and CDR2 SYDVKM. The CDR3 length is 12 residues.

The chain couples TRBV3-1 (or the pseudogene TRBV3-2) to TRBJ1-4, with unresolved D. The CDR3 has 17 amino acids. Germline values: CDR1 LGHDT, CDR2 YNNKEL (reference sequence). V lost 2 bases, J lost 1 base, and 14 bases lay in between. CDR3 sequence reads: CASSQTWEEVTNEKLFF. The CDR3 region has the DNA TGTGCCAGCAGCCAAACATGGGAGGAGGTAACTAATGAAAAACTGTTTTTT.

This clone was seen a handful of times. In DNA form, the CDR3 reads TGTGCCAGCAGTGACTCAGCGGGGGGGTACAATGAGCAGTTCTTC. Its translation is CASSDSAGGYNEQFF. The genes are TRBV6-4 and TRBJ2-1; TRBD2 matches at 10 bases. J lost 4 bases, V lost 0 bases, and 0 bases had no gene match. There are 15 residues in the CDR3. Germline V gene lookup returns CDR1 MRHNA and CDR2 SNTAGT.

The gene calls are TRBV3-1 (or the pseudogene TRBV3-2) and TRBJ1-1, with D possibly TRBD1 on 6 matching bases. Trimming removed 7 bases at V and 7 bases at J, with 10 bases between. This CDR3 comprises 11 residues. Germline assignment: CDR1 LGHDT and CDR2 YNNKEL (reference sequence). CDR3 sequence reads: CASMRGGEAFF. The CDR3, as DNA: TGTGCCAGCATGCGAGGGGGTGAAGCTTTCTTT.

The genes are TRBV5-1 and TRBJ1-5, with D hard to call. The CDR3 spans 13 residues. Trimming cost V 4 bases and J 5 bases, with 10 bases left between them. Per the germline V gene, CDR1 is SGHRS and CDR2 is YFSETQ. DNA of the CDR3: TGCGCCAGCAGCCTGGCCCCTTATCAGCCCCAGCATTTT. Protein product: CASSLAPYQPQHF.

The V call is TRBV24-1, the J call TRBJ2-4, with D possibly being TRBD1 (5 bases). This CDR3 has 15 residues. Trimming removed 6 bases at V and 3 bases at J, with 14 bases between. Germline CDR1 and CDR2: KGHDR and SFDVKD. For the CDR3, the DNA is TGTGCCACCAGTTGTCCACAGGTGAGCAAAAACATTCAGTACTTC. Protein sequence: CATSCPQVSKNIQYF.

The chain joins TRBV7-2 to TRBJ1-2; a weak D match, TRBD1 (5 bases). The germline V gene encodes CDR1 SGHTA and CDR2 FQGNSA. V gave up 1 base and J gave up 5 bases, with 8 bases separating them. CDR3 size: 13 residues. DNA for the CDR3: TGTGCCAGCAGCTTAGAGGGGACTTATGGCTACACCTTC. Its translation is CASSLEGTYGYTF.

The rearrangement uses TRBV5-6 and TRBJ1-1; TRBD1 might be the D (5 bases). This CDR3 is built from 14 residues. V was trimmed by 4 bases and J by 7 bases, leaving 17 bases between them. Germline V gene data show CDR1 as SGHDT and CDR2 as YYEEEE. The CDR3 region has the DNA TGTGCCAGCAGCCCTTTTTCAGGGATCGGTGAAGCTTTCTTT. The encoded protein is CASSPFSGIGEAFF.

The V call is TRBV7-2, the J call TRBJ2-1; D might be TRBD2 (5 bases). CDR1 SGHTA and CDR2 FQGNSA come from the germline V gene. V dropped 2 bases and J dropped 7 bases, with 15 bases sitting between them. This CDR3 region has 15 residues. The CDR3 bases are TGTGCCAGCAGCTTATTCCTACTAGTTTCGAATGAGCAGTTCTTC. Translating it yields CASSLFLLVSNEQFF.

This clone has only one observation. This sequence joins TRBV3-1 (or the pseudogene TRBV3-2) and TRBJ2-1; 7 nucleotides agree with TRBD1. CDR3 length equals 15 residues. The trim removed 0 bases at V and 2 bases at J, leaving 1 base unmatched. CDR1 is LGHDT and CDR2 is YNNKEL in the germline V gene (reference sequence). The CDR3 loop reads CASSQEGQPYNEQFF. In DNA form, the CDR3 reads TGTGCCAGCAGCCAAGAGGGACAGCCCTACAATGAGCAGTTCTTC.

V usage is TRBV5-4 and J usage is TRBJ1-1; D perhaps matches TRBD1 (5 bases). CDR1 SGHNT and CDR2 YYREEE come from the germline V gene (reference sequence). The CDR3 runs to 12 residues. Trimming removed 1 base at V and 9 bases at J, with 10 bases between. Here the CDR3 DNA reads TGTGCCAGCAGCTTGAGGGGCGGTCAAGCTTTCTTT. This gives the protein CASSLRGGQAFF.

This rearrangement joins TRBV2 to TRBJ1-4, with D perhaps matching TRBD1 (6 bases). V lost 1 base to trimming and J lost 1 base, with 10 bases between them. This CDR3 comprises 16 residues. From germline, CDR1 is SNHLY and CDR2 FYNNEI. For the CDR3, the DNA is TGTGCCAGCAGTGAAGAAAGGGGGGGAACTAATGAAAAACTGTTTTTT. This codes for CASSEERGGTNEKLFF. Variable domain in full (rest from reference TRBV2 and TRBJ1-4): EPEVTQTPSHQVTQMGQEVILRCVPISNHLYFYWYRQILGQKVEFLVSFYNNEISEKSEIFDDQFSVERPDGSNFTLKIRSTKLEDSAMYFCASSEERGGTNEKLFFGSGTQLSVL.

The CDR3 protein is CASTPTRLHNEQFF. The CDR3 nucleotides read TGTGCCAGCACCCCAACTCGACTCCACAATGAGCAGTTCTTC. The chain couples TRBV3-1 (or the pseudogene TRBV3-2) to TRBJ2-1, with D hard to call. V lost 7 bases and J lost 5, with 15 bases in between. The germline V gene encodes CDR1 LGHDT and CDR2 YNNKEL (reference sequence). This CDR3 contains 14 residues.

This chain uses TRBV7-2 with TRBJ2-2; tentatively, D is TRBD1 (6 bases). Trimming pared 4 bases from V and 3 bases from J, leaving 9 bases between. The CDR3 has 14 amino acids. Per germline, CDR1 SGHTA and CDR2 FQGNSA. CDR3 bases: TGTGCCAGCAGCTATTACAGGGACACCGGGGAGCTGTTTTTT. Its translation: CASSYYRDTGELFF.

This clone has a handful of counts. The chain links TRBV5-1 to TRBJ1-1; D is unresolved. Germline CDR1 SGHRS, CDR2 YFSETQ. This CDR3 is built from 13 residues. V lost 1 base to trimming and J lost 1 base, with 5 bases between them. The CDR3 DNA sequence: TGCGCCAGCAGCTTGCAACAGAACACTGAAGCTTTCTTT. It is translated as CASSLQQNTEAFF.

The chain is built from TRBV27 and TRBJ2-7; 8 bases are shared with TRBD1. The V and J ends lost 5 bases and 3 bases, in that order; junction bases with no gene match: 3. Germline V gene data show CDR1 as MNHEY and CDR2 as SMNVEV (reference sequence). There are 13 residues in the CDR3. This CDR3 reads CASSRQGIYEQYF. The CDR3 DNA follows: TGTGCCAGCAGTCGACAGGGGATCTACGAGCAGTACTTC.

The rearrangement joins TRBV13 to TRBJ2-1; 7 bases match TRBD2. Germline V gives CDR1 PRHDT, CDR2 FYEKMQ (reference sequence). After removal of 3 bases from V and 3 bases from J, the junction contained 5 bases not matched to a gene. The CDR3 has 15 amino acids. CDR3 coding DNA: TGTGCCAGCAGCTTCTTAGGCGGGGGCTACAATGAGCAGTTCTTC. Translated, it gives CASSFLGGGYNEQFF.

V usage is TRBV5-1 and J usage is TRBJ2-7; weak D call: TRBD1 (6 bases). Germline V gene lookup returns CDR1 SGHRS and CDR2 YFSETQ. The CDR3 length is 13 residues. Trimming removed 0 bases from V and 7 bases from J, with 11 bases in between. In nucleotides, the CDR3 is TGCGCCAGCAGCTTGGGACCAACAGGGGAGCAGTACTTC. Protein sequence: CASSLGPTGEQYF.

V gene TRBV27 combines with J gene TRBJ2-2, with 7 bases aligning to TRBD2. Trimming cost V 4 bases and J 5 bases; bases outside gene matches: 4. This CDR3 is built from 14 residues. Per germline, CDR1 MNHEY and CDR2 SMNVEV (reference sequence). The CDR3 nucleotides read TGTGCCAGCAGTTCTGCCGGGGGGACCGGGGAGCTGTTTTTT. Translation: CASSSAGGTGELFF.

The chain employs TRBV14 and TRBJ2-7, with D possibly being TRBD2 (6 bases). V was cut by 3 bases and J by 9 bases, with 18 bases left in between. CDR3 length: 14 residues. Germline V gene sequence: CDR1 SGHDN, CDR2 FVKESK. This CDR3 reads CASSHEMGGLMQYF. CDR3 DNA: TGTGCCAGCAGCCATGAGATGGGGGGACTTATGCAGTACTTC.